These 8 T cell receptor beta chains were sequenced from one sample in a study of response to subunit inactivated influenza vaccine. TCRdb fed the RT-PCR reads into MiXCR, producing one record per CDR3 protein. Among 500,000 to 600,000 distinct CDR3 sequences listed, about 12% were seen once. This specimen was PBMCs from blood, taken on the day of vaccination. The receptors derive from a man between 45 and 60 years old who received an inactivated influenza vaccine.

This clonotype was seen only a few times. V and J are TRBV6-2 or TRBV6-3 and TRBJ2-2, with 9 bases identical to TRBD1. The CDR3 extends over 18 amino acids. V dropped 2 bases and J dropped 5; count of bases not matched to a gene: 12. The germline V gene has CDR1 MNHEY and CDR2 SVGEGT. CDR3 nucleotides: TGTGCCAGCAGTTACCGACGTGGCGACAGGGGGAATACCGGGGAGCTGTTTTTT. Protein: CASSYRRGDRGNTGELFF.

This clonotype has a handful of counts. The chain combines TRBV5-1 with TRBJ2-6; D may be TRBD1 (6 bases). The CDR3 loop spans 18 amino acids. The germline V gene has CDR1 SGHRS and CDR2 YFSETQ. V was pared by 1 base and J by 0 bases, with 14 bases between. CDR3 protein: CASSLQGTSLSGANVLTF. The CDR3 bases are TGCGCCAGCAGCTTGCAGGGGACAAGCCTCTCTGGGGCCAACGTCCTGACTTTC.

The rearrangement joins TRBV3-1 to TRBJ2-3; D possibly corresponds to TRBD2 (6 bases). This CDR3 has 13 residues. From germline, CDR1 is LGHDT and CDR2 YNNKEL (reference sequence). V was cut by 3 bases and J by 8 bases, with 12 bases left in between. CDR3 bases: TGTGCCAGCAGCCAGAGCCTGGGGGGTACGCAGTATTTT. It yields the protein CASSQSLGGTQYF.

The chain combines TRBV5-1 with TRBJ1-4; a possible D gene is TRBD1 (6 bases). The CDR3 is 15 residues long. V dropped 4 bases and J dropped 13 bases, with 23 bases sitting between them. The germline gives CDR1 SGHRS, CDR2 YFSETQ. In DNA form, the CDR3 reads TGCGCCAGCAGCCTCCGGGGACAACCTGCCGGGAGACTGTTTTTT. Translation: CASSLRGQPAGRLFF. The full variable domain, in which reference TRBV5-1 and TRBJ1-4 provide the parts outside the CDR3, is KAGVTQTPRYLIKTRGQQVTLSCSPISGHRSVSWYQQTPGQGLQFLFEYFSETQRNKGNFPGRFSGRQFSNSRSEMNVSTLELGDSALYLCASSLRGQPAGRLFFGSGTQLSVL.

The chain combines TRBV4-2 with TRBJ2-2, with D possibly TRBD2 on 5 matching bases. Germline lookup yields CDR1 LGHNA and CDR2 YNFKEQ. The length of the CDR3 is 16 residues. Trimming took 2 bases from V and 3 from J, leaving 13 bases between them. The chain's CDR3 is CASSQTGYSDTGELFF. As DNA, the CDR3 is TGTGCCAGCAGCCAAACGGGGTATTCGGACACCGGGGAGCTGTTTTTT.

In this sample, this clonotype turned up a few times. The chain couples TRBV18 to TRBJ2-1, with D possibly matching TRBD1 (6 bases). This CDR3 has 15 residues. The V end lost 6 bases, the J end lost 5 bases, and 17 bases lay between the germline ends. The germline gives CDR1 KGHSH, CDR2 LQKENI. The chain's CDR3 is CASSPSGTPDNEQFF. The CDR3 DNA reads TGTGCCAGCTCCCCCTCGGGGACACCTGACAATGAGCAGTTCTTC.

The chain employs TRBV27 and TRBJ2-1; TRBD1 matches at 9 bases. Germline-derived CDR1 and CDR2 are MNHEY and SMNVEV (reference sequence). The CDR3 runs 16 residues. V gave up 7 bases and J gave up 5 bases; unmatched junction bases: 12. DNA of the CDR3: TGTGCCAGCACCTCGCCCGGGACAGGGAACAACAATGAGCAGTTCTTC. Translating gives CASTSPGTGNNNEQFF.

This clonotype was seen a handful of times. V and J are TRBV10-2 and TRBJ1-2; D is undetermined. The CDR3 runs 14 residues. Germline CDR1 WSHSY, CDR2 SAAADI. Between the trimmed V and J ends, which lost 4 bases and 0 bases, there was a span of 9 bases. The CDR3 spells CASSGRITNYGYTF. As DNA, the CDR3 is TGCGCCAGCAGTGGGCGGATTACTAACTATGGCTACACCTTC.